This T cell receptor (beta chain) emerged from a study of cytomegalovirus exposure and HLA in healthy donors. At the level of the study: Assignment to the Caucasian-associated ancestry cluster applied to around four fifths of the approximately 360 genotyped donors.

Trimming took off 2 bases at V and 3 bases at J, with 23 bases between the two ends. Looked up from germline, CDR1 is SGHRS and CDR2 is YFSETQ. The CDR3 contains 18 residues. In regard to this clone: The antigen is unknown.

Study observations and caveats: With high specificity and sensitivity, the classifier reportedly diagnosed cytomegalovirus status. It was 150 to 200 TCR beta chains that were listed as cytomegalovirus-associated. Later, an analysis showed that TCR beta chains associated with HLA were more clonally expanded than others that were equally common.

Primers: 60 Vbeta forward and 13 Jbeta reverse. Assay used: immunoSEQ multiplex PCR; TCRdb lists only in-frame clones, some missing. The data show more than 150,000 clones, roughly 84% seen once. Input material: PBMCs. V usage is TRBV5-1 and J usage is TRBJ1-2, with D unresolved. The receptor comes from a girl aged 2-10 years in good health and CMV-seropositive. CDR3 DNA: TGCGCCAGCAGCTTTCTCGGCACTACTTCCCTCGGTGACTATGGCTACACCTTC. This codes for CASSFLGTTSLGDYGYTF.